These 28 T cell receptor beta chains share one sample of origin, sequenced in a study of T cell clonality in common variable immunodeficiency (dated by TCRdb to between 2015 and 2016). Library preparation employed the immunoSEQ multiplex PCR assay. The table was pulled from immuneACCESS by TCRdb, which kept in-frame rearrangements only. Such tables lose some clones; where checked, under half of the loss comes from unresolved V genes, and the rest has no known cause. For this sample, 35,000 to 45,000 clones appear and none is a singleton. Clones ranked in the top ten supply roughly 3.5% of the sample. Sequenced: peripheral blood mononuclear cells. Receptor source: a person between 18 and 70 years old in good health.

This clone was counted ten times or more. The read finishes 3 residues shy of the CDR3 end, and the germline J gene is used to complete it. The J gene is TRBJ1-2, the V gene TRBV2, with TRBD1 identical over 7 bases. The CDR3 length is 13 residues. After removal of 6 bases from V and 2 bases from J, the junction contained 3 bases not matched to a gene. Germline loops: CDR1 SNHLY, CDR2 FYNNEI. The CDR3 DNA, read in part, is TGTGCCAGCAGCCTACAGGGGAACTATGGC. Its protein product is CASSLQGNYG. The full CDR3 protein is CASSLQGNYGYTF. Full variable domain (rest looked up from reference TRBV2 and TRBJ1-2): EPEVTQTPSHQVTQMGQEVILRCVPISNHLYFYWYRQILGQKVEFLVSFYNNEISEKSEIFDDQFSVERPDGSNFTLKIRSTKLEDSAMYFCASSLQGNYGYTFGSGTRLTVV.

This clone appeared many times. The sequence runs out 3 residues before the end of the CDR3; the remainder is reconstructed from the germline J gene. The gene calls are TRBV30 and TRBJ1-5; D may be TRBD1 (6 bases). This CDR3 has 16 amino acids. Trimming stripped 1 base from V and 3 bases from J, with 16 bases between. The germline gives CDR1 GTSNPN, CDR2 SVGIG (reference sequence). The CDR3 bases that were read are TGTGCCTGGAGTGAAGGGGACATGAGAATCAATCAGCCC. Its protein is CAWSEGDMRINQP. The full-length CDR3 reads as CAWSEGDMRINQPQHF.

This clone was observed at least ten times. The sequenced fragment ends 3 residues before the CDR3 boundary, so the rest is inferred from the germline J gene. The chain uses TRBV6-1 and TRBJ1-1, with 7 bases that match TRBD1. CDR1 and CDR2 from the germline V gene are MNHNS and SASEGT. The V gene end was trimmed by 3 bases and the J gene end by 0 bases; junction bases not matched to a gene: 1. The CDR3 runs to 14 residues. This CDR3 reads CASSETGMNTEAFF. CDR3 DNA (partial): TGTGCCAGCAGTGAGACAGGGATGAACACTGAA.

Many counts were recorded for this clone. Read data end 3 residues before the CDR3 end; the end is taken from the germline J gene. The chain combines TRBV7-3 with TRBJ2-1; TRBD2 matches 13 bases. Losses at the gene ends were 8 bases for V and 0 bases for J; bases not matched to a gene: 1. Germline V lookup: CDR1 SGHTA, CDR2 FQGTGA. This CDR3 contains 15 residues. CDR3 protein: CASGTSGTSYNEQFF. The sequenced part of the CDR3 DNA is TGTGCCAGCGGGACTAGCGGGACCTCCTACAATGAG.

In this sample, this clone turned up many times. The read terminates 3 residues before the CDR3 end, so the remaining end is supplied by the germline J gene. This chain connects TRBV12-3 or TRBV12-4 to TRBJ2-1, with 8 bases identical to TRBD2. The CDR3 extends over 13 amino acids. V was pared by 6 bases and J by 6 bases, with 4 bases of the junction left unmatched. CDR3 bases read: TGTGCCAGCAGGCGGGGGGAATTCAATGAG. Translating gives CASRRGEFNE. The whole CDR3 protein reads CASRRGEFNEQFF.

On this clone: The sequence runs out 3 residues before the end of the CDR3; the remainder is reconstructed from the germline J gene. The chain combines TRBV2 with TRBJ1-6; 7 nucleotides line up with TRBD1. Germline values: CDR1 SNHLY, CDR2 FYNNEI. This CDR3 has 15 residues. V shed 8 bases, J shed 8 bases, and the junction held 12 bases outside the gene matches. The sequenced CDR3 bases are TGTGCCAGCCGCCTCATCAGGGGGACTTATTCACCC. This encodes CASRLIRGTYSP. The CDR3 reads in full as CASRLIRGTYSPLHF.

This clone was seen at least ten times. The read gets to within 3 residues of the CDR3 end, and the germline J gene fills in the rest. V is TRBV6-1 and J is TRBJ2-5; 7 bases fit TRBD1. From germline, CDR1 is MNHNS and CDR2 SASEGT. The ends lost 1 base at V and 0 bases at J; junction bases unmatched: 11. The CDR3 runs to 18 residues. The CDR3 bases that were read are TGTGCCAGCAGTGAAGACATCCCGGGACAGACTAACCAAGAGACC. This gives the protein CASSEDIPGQTNQET. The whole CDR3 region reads CASSEDIPGQTNQETQYF.

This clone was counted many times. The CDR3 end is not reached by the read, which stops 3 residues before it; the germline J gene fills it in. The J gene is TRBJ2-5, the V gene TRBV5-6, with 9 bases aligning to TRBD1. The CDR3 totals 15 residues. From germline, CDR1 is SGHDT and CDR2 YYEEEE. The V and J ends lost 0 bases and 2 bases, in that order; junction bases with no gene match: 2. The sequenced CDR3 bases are TGTGCCAGCAGCTTGGGGGACAGGGAACAAGAGACC. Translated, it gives CASSLGDREQET. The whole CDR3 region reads CASSLGDREQETQYF.

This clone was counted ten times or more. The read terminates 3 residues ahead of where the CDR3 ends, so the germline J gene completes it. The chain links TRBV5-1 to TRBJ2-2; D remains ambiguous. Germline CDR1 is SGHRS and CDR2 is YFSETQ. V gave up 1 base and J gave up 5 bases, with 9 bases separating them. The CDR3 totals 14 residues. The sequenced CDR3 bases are TGCGCCAGCAGCTTGTCTCCTTTAACCGGGGAG. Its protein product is CASSLSPLTGE. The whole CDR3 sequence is CASSLSPLTGELFF.

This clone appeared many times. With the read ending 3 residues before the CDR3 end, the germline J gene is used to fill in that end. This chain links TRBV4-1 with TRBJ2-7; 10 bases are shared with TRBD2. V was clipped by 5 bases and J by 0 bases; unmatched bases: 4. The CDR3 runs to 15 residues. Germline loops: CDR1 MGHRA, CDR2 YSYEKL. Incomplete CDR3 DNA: TGCGCCAGCAGCGGAGTAGCGGGGGGCTCCTACGAG. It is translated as CASSGVAGGSYE. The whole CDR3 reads CASSGVAGGSYEQYF.

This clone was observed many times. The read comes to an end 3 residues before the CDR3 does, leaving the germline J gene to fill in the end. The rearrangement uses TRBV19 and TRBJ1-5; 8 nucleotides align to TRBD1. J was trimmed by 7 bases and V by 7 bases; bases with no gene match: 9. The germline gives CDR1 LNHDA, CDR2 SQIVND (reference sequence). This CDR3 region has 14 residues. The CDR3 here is CASNGETGAQPQHF. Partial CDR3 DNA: TGTGCCAGTAACGGGGAGACAGGGGCACAGCCC.

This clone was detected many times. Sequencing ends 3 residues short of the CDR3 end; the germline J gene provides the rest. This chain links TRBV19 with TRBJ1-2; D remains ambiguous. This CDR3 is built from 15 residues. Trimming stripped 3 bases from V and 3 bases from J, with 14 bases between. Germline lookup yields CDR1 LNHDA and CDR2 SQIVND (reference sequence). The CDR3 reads CASSMSLPRDYGYTF. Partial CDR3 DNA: TGTGCCAGTAGTATGAGCCTCCCCCGAGACTATGGC. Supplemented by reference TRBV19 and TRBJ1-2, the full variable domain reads DGGITQSPKYLFRKEGQNVTLSCEQNLNHDAMYWYRQDPGQGLRLIYYSQIVNDFQKGDIAEGYSVSREKKESFPLTVTSAQKNPTAFYLCASSMSLPRDYGYTFGSGTRLTVV.

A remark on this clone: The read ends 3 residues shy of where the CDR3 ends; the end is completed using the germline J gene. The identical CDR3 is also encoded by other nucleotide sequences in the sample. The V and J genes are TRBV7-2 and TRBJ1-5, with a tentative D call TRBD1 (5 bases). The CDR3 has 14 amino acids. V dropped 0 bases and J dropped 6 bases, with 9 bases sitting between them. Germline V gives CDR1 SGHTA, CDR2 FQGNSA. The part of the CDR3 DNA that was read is TGTGCCAGCAGCTTAGCGAGGGGTTCTCAGCCC. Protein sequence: CASSLARGSQP. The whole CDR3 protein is CASSLARGSQPQHF.

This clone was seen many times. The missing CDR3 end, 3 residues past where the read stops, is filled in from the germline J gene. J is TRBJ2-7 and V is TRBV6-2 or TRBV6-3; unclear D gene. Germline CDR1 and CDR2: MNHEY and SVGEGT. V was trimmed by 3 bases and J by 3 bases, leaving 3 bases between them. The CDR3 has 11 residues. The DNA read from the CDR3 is TGTGCCAGCAGTTATAACTACGAG. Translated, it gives CASSYNYE. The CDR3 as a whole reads CASSYNYEQYF.

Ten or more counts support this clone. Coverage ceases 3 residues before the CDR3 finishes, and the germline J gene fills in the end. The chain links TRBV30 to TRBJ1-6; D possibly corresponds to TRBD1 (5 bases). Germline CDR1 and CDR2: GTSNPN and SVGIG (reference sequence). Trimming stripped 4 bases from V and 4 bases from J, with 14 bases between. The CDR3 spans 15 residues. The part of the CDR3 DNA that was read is TGTGCCTGGAACGGGGGGGGGACTTATAATTCACCC. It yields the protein CAWNGGGTYNSP. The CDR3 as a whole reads CAWNGGGTYNSPLHF.

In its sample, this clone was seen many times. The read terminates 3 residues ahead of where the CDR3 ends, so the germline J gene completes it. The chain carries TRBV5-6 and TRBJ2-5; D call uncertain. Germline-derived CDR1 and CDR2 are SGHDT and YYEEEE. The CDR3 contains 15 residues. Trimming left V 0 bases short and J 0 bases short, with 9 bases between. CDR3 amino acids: CASSLVRDYQETQYF. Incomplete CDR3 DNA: TGTGCCAGCAGCTTGGTTAGAGACTACCAAGAGACC.

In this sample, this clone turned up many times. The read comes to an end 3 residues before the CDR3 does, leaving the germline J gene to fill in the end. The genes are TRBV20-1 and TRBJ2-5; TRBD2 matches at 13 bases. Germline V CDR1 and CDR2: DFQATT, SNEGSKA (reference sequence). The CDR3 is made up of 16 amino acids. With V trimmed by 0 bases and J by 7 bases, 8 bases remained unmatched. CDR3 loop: CSARDPGLAGQLTQYF. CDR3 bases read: TGCAGTGCTAGAGACCCGGGACTAGCGGGACAGCTGACC.

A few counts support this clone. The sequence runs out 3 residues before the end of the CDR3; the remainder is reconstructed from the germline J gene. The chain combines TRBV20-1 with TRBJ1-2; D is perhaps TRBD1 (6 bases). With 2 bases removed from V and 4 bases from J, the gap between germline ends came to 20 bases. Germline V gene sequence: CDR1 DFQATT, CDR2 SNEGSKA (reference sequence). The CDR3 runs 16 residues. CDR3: CSARQGKLSSGYGYTF. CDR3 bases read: TGCAGTGCTAGACAGGGGAAGTTGAGTTCGGGCTATGGC.

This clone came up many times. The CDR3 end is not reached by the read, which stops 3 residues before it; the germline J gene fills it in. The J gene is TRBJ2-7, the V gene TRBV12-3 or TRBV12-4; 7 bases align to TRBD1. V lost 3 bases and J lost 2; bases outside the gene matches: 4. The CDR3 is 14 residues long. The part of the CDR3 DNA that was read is TGTGCCAGCAGTTTCGTGGACAGGACCTACGAG. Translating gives CASSFVDRTYE. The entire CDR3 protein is CASSFVDRTYEQYF.

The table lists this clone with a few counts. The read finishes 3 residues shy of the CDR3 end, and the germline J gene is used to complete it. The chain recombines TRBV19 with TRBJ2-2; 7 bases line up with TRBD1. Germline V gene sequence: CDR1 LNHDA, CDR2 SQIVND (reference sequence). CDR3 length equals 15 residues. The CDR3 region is CASSDYRGEVEKLFF. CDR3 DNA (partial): TGTGCCAGTAGTGATTACAGGGGAGAGGTAGAAAAG.

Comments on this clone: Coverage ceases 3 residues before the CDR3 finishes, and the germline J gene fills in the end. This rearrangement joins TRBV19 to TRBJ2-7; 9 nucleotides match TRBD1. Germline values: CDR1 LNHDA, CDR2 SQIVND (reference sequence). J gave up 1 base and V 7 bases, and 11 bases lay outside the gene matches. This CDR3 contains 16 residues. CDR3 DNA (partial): TGTGCCAGTACCCAGTCCGGGACAGGGCTTTCCTACGAG. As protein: CASTQSGTGLSYE. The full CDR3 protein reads CASTQSGTGLSYEQYF.

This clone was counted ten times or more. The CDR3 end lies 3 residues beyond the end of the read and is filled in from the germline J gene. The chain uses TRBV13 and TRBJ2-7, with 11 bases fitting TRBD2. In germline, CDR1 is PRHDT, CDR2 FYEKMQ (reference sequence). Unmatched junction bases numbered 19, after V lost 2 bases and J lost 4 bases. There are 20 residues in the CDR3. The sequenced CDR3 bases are TGTGCCAGCAGCTTACGGGCCGTGGGTAGCGGGAGGGCCATTTGGTACGAG. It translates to CASSLRAVGSGRAIWYE. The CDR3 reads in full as CASSLRAVGSGRAIWYEQYF. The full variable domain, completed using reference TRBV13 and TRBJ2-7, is AAGVIQSPRHLIKEKRETATLKCYPIPRHDTVYWYQQGPGQDPQFLISFYEKMQSDKGSIPDRFSAQQFSDYHSELNMSSLELGDSALYFCASSLRAVGSGRAIWYEQYFGPGTRLTVT.

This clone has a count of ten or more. The CDR3 DNA, read in part, is TGCGCCAGCAGCTCCGGGACTGGGCTACCCGGGGAG. Its protein product is CASSSGTGLPGE. The entire CDR3 is CASSSGTGLPGELFF. The rearrangement uses TRBV5-1 and TRBJ2-2, with D perhaps matching TRBD2 (6 bases). The read ends 3 residues early relative to the CDR3; the germline J gene fills the gap. This CDR3 spans 15 amino acids. Germline V lookup: CDR1 SGHRS, CDR2 YFSETQ. V lost 3 bases and J 6 bases, leaving 15 bases between the germline ends.

Here the CDR3 reads CASTRGRTLSAQANYGYTF. CDR3 DNA (partial): TGTGCCAGCACCCGAGGACGGACATTATCCGCCCAAGCTAACTATGGC. The V gene is TRBV2, the J gene TRBJ1-2; D may be TRBD1 (5 bases). The read falls 3 residues short of the CDR3 end, and the missing part is taken from the germline J gene. Trimming left V 7 bases short and J 0 bases short, with 27 bases between. Germline CDR1 reads SNHLY; CDR2 reads FYNNEI. The CDR3 contains 19 residues.

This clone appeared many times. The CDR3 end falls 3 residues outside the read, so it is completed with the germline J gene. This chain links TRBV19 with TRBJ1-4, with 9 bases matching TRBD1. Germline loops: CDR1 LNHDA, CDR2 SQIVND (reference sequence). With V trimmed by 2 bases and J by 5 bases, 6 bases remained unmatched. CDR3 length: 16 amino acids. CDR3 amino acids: CASSIQPTGGNEKLFF. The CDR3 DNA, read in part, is TGTGCCAGTAGTATACAGCCGACAGGGGGAAATGAAAAA.

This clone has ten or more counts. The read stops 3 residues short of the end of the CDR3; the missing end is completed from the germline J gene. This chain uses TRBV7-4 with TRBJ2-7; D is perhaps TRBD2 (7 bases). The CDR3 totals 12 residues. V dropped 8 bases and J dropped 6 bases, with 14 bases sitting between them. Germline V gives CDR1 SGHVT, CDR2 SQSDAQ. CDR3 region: CASGRGGAEQYF. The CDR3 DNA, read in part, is TGTGCCAGCGGCCGAGGGGGGGCCGAG.

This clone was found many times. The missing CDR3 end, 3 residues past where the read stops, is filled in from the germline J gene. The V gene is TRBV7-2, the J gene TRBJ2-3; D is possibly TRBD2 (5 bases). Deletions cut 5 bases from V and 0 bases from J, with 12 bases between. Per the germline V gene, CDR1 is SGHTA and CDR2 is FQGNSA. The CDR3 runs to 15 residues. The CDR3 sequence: CASSPDYLSTDTQYF. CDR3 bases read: TGTGCCAGCAGCCCTGACTACCTTAGCACAGATACG.

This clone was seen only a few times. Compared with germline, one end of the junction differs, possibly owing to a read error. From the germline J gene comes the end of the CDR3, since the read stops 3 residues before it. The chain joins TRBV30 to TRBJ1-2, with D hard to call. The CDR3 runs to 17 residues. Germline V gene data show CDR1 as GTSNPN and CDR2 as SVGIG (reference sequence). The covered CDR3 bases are TGTGCCTGGAGCGCCACCCTGACTAGCGGGAGAGGTTATGAC. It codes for CAWSATLTSGRGYD. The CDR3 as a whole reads CAWSATLTSGRGYDYTF.